A selection of T cell receptor beta chains follows, all from one sample in a study of T cells after yellow fever vaccination. One entry per CDR3 protein results from TCRdb running MiXCR on the 5' RACE reads. This repertoire shows about 310,000 distinct CDR3 sequences, approximately 3.8% found once; its top ten account for about a quarter. Sequencing was performed on PBMCs, taken on the day of the yellow fever booster vaccination. The receptor source for this set is a man aged 18 to 29 who received the YFV17D yellow fever vaccine. The CDR3 runs from the conserved cysteine through the conserved F or W. The D gene is left open where the match is weak. The size field is filled for only some rows; it gives once, few, many or a size class.

j_gene,d_gene,abundance,v_gene,CDR3nt,CDR3aa
TRBJ2-2,.,many,TRBV7-9,TGTGCCAGCAGCTTAAAAGAAAGGGACACCGGGGAGCTGTTTTTT,CASSLKERDTGELFF
TRBJ2-1,.,many,TRBV3-1,TGTGCCAGCAGCCAAGGGCACGCCGGCTCCTACAATGAGCAGTTCTTC,CASSQGHAGSYNEQFF
TRBJ2-5,.,many,TRBV5-1,TGCGCCAGCAGCTCCCGCGGGGCGGGAGAGACCCAGTACTTC,CASSSRGAGETQYF
TRBJ2-5,TRBD1,many,TRBV5-4,TGTGCCAGCAGCTACGACAGGGACCAAGAGACCCAGTACTTC,CASSYDRDQETQYF
TRBJ1-5,.,many,TRBV29-1,TGCAGCGTCGCCGATGGGGTCCTTGGCAATCAGCCCCAGCATTTT,CSVADGVLGNQPQHF
TRBJ2-5,TRBD2,few,TRBV10-3,TGTGCCATCAGTGATGCTAGCGGGCCCCAAGAGACCCAGTACTTC,CAISDASGPQETQYF
TRBJ2-7,.,many,TRBV7-9,TGTGCCAGCACCGGAAAGGATTCCTACGAGCAGTACTTC,CASTGKDSYEQYF
TRBJ2-1,.,.,TRBV7-3,TGTGCCAGCAGCTTAACATGGTTGGGGGGCTCCTACAATGAGCAGTTCTTC,CASSLTWLGGSYNEQFF
TRBJ2-4,.,many,TRBV27,TGTGCCAGCAGTTTAGGAGGGGTCCGAGCCAAAAACATTCAGTACTTC,CASSLGGVRAKNIQYF
TRBJ2-5,TRBD2,many,TRBV7-9,TGTGCCAGCAGCATCGGACTAGCGGGGCACCCGCTACAAGAGACCCAGTACTTC,CASSIGLAGHPLQETQYF
TRBJ2-7,TRBD2,many,TRBV10-1,TGCGCCAGCAGCCTTAGCGGGGGTGAGGAGCAGTACTTC,CASSLSGGEEQYF
TRBJ2-2,.,many,TRBV5-1,TGCGCCAGCACTATTGACACCGGGGAGCTGTTTTTT,CASTIDTGELFF
TRBJ1-6,TRBD1,few,TRBV7-9,TGTGCCAGCAGCCGAGGACAGGGGGAGTCCTATAATTCACCCCTCCACTTT,CASSRGQGESYNSPLHF
TRBJ2-3,.,many,TRBV5-6,TGTGCCAGCACCGTGGGAGATACGCAGTATTTT,CASTVGDTQYF
TRBJ2-3,TRBD2,many,TRBV7-3,TGTGCCAGCAGCGAGGGACTAGCGCGCTCCACAGATACGCAGTATTTT,CASSEGLARSTDTQYF
TRBJ1-1,.,few,TRBV10-3,TGTGCCATCAGCGCCTATACGGCCAAACACACTGAAGCTTTCTTT,CAISAYTAKHTEAFF
TRBJ1-2,TRBD1,few,TRBV6-1,TGTGCCAGCGCCGGGACAGGGACCGGTTTGGGCGGCTACACCTTC,CASAGTGTGLGGYTF
TRBJ1-1,.,.,TRBV5-4,TGTGCCAGCAACCCCGGATCTATCCGGGGGGACACTGAAGCTTTCTTT,CASNPGSIRGDTEAFF
TRBJ2-2,TRBD1,.,TRBV10-3,TGTGCCATCAGTGAGTCGAGTCAGGGGGTGACCGGGGAGCTGTTTTTT,CAISESSQGVTGELFF
TRBJ1-2,.,many,TRBV5-1,TGCGCCAGCAGCTTGGACCGATTGAAGGGCAGAGAACATGGCTACACCTTC,CASSLDRLKGREHGYTF
TRBJ2-1,.,few,TRBV20-1,TGCAGTGCCAGCATGGAGGGACTTCAGTTCTTC,CSASMEGLQFF
TRBJ2-6,.,few,TRBV20-1,TGCAGCGCCCGGGGACGGGGGCCTGGGGCCAACGTCCTGACTTTC,CSARGRGPGANVLTF
TRBJ2-3,.,many,TRBV2,TGTGCCAGCAGTGAAGCCCCAGATACGCAGTATTTT,CASSEAPDTQYF
TRBJ1-5,.,few,TRBV4-3,TGCGCCAGCAGCCAAGAACCCTACAATCAGCCCCAGCATTTT,CASSQEPYNQPQHF
TRBJ1-3,.,many,TRBV4-2,TGTGCCAGCAGCCAAGACGCGGAAAACACCATATATTTT,CASSQDAENTIYF
TRBJ2-2,.,few,TRBV20-1,TGCAGTGCTCGCCGACAGAGACCGAACACCGGGGAGCTGTTTTTT,CSARRQRPNTGELFF
TRBJ1-1,.,many,TRBV9,TGTGCCAGCAGCGTAGGGGGCGACAGTAACACTGAAGCTTTCTTT,CASSVGGDSNTEAFF
TRBJ1-2,.,many,TRBV29-1,TGCAGCGTTGAAGGGGAGACAGGCCCGCTGTATGGCTACACCTTC,CSVEGETGPLYGYTF
TRBJ2-1,.,many,TRBV7-3,TGTGCCAGCAGCTCCCGGCAGGGCAGAATCAATGAGCAGTTCTTC,CASSSRQGRINEQFF
TRBJ1-2,.,many,TRBV20-1,TGCAGTGCTATGCACTATGGCTACACCTTC,CSAMHYGYTF
TRBJ2-3,TRBD1,few,TRBV2,TGTGCCAGCATTAGGACAGGGGGAACAGATACGCAGTATTTT,CASIRTGGTDTQYF
TRBJ2-3,.,few,TRBV20-1,TGCAGTGCTAGAGCCCCGTGGGGCCGAGGGAAAACAGATACGCAGTATTTT,CSARAPWGRGKTDTQYF
TRBJ2-2,TRBD2,many,TRBV6-6,TGTGCCAGCAGTTACTCAGGCGGGGGGGCATACACCGGGGAGCTGTTTTTT,CASSYSGGGAYTGELFF
TRBJ1-5,.,many,TRBV12-3/TRBV12-4,TGTGCCAGCAAATTGGGGAGCAATCAGCCCCAGCATTTT,CASKLGSNQPQHF
TRBJ2-7,TRBD2,many,TRBV2,TGTGCCAGCGGCTCTAGCGGGGGGACCTACGAGCAGTACTTC,CASGSSGGTYEQYF
TRBJ2-5,.,few,TRBV25-1,TGTGCCAGCAGAATCGGGGAGACCCAGTACTTC,CASRIGETQYF
TRBJ1-6,.,many,TRBV27,TGTGCCAGCAGTTTAAAAGGGGAAGGGAATTCACCCCTCCACTTT,CASSLKGEGNSPLHF
TRBJ2-5,TRBD2,.,TRBV6-2/TRBV6-3,TGTGCCAGCAGTTACTCCGAGCGGGGGAGTCAGAAGACCCAGTACTTC,CASSYSERGSQKTQYF
TRBJ1-5,.,many,TRBV5-6,TGTGCCAGCAGCGGCAATCAGCCCCAGCATTTT,CASSGNQPQHF
TRBJ2-3,.,many,TRBV7-2,TGTGCCAGCAGCCGTAATAGGGATACGCAGTATTTT,CASSRNRDTQYF
TRBJ2-7,.,few,TRBV2,TGTGCCAGCAGTGAATCGGCCTACGAGCAGTACTTC,CASSESAYEQYF
TRBJ2-5,.,few,TRBV29-1,TGCAGCGTTACACCTCGGTCCGGGGAGACCCAGTACTTC,CSVTPRSGETQYF
TRBJ2-6,.,many,TRBV19,TGTGCCAGTAGCGGGGTCAGCTCTGGGGCCAACGTCCTGACTTTC,CASSGVSSGANVLTF
TRBJ1-4,.,many,TRBV9,TGTGCCAGCAGCGCCCACCCCGATAATGAAAAACTGTTTTTT,CASSAHPDNEKLFF
TRBJ1-5,TRBD1,few,TRBV11-1,TGTGCCAGCAGCTTACTAGGGGGCCAGCCCCAGCATTTT,CASSLLGGQPQHF
TRBJ1-5,.,many,TRBV4-3,TGCGCCAGCAGCCAGGATCTGGATAGCAATCAGCCCCAGCATTTT,CASSQDLDSNQPQHF
TRBJ2-1,TRBD2,many,TRBV5-1,TGCGCCAGCAGCTCTAGCGGGGGGGTTATTAATGAGCAGTTCTTC,CASSSSGGVINEQFF
TRBJ1-6,.,.,TRBV12-3/TRBV12-4,TGTGCCAGCAGGCCCGGGGTGGGGATCTCACCCCTCCACTTT,CASRPGVGISPLHF
TRBJ1-6,TRBD1,many,TRBV11-2,TGTGCCAGCAGCTTTATCAGGGGGTCACTGGGATATTCACCCCTCCACTTT,CASSFIRGSLGYSPLHF